This is a list of T cell receptor beta chains from one sample in a study of OX40 agonist ivuxolimab in advanced cancers. The repertoire was sequenced with immunoSEQ multiplex PCR; TCRdb's copy has only in-frame clones and lacks some. The table includes about 54,000 clones, around four fifths detected once. Sequenced here: CD4+ or CD8+ T cells sorted from blood, sampled in a trial of the OX40 agonist ivuxolimab. These receptors all stem from an adult with an advanced solid tumor such as melanoma, head and neck, liver or kidney cancer. Each CDR3 is given with its conserved first and last residue. The order of the fields is clone size, J gene, V gene, D gene, CDR3 DNA, CDR3 protein. A D gene is named only where the DNA matches it firmly. Clone size, where shown, is once, few, many, or a class for clones that have expanded.

.,TRBJ2-5,TRBV29-1,.,TGCAGCGTTGGCGCAGGGCCCTACCAAGAGACCCAGTACTTC,CSVGAGPYQETQYF
.,TRBJ1-3,TRBV27,.,TGTGCCAGCAGTTTATCATGGTCTGGGTCTTTTGAAAACACCATATATTTT,CASSLSWSGSFENTIYF
.,TRBJ2-1,TRBV10-3,.,TGTGCCATCAGTCCGCCCGGTCGTGAGCAGTTCTTC,CAISPPGREQFF
.,TRBJ2-7,TRBV2,.,TGTGCCAGCAGTGAATGGTACAGCCCCCACGAGCAGTACTTC,CASSEWYSPHEQYF
.,TRBJ1-1,TRBV5-1,.,TGCGCCAGCAGCTTGGATCGGCAAGAAGCTTTCTTT,CASSLDRQEAFF
.,TRBJ2-7,TRBV5-6,TRBD1,TGTGCCAGCAGCTTGGCCGGGACAGGGTCCCACGAGCAGTACTTC,CASSLAGTGSHEQYF
.,TRBJ1-2,TRBV2,.,TGTGCCAGCAGGGGATTTGACAGTCCTGGAGGCTACACCTTC,CASRGFDSPGGYTF
.,TRBJ2-4,TRBV2,.,TGTGCCAGCAGGGGGGAGGGGGACATTCAGTACTTC,CASRGEGDIQYF
.,TRBJ1-2,TRBV6-6,.,TGTGCCAGCAGTTACTCGGAGGGGTTGAACTATGGCTACACCTTC,CASSYSEGLNYGYTF
.,TRBJ2-7,TRBV5-1,.,TGCGCCAGCAGCTTGCAAGCGTCTTCCTACGAGCAGTACTTC,CASSLQASSYEQYF
few,TRBJ1-6,TRBV27,.,TGTGCCAGCAGTTTACCACTCTATAATTCACCCCTCCACTTT,CASSLPLYNSPLHF